These 18 T cell receptor beta chains were sequenced from one sample in a study of blood T cell repertoires in COVID-19. Profiled with immunoSEQ multiplex PCR; TCRdb holds only in-frame clones, not every one. The profile shows some 96,000 clones, around 88% of them singletons. Sequenced: peripheral blood. These receptors were obtained from a man older than 75 with acute or convalescent COVID-19.

V gene TRBV4-1 combines with J gene TRBJ2-7; TRBD2 matches at 8 bases. Germline CDR1 and CDR2: MGHRA and YSYEKL. With 1 base clipped from V and 4 bases from J, the junction kept 12 bases outside the gene matches. This CDR3 spans 17 amino acids. This CDR3 reads CASSQVPVTGGLYEQYF. The CDR3 DNA reads TGCGCCAGCAGCCAAGTACCCGTGACGGGAGGGCTTTACGAGCAGTACTTC.

This clone was seen only a few times. The rearrangement joins TRBV12-3 or TRBV12-4 to TRBJ2-5, with a possible D match to TRBD2 (6 bases). This CDR3 contains 11 residues. Between the trimmed V and J ends, which lost 8 bases and 6 bases, there was a span of 10 bases. Written as DNA, the CDR3 is TGTGCCAGCGGGAGGCGGCAGACCCAGTACTTC. This sequence encodes CASGRRQTQYF.

The V call is TRBV3-1 (or the pseudogene TRBV3-2), the J call TRBJ2-5, with D possibly matching TRBD2 (7 bases). The CDR3 is 16 amino acids. The germline gives CDR1 LGHDT, CDR2 YNNKEL (reference sequence). Trimming stripped 3 bases from V and 4 bases from J, with 18 bases between. This CDR3 is CASSHPSRGRGETQYF. CDR3 in DNA: TGTGCCAGCAGCCACCCCTCGAGGGGGAGGGGAGAGACCCAGTACTTC.

This clone was observed a handful of times. This chain uses TRBV12-2 with TRBJ2-7; TRBD1 is the table's D call and was not checked against the DNA. TRBV12-2 is described as a pseudogene. CDR3 length: 18 residues. CDR3 protein: CASRYRDRWTGGLYEQYF. The CDR3 DNA reads as TGTGCAAGTCGCTACCGAGACCGTTGGACAGGGGGCCTCTACGAGCAGTACTTC.

V and J are TRBV5-1 and TRBJ2-7; 7 bases match TRBD2. The CDR3 runs 12 residues. Germline V gene sequence: CDR1 SGHRS, CDR2 YFSETQ. V lost 4 bases and J lost 6; bases outside the gene matches: 4. The CDR3 DNA sequence: TGCGCCAGCAGCACGGGACTAACCGAGCAGTACTTC. Translating gives CASSTGLTEQYF.

The CDR3 here is CASSLRTGVADTQYF. DNA of the CDR3: TGTGCCAGCAGCTTGCGGACGGGAGTCGCAGATACGCAGTATTTT. The chain recombines TRBV5-4 with TRBJ2-3; TRBD2 might be the D (6 bases). Trimming removed 1 base at V and 4 bases at J, with 13 bases between. Germline CDR1 and CDR2: SGHNT and YYREEE (reference sequence). This CDR3 spans 15 amino acids.

Only one count was recorded for this clone. The chain recombines TRBV5-1 with TRBJ2-7, with 9 bases aligning to TRBD1. This CDR3 is built from 13 residues. Germline assignment: CDR1 SGHRS and CDR2 YFSETQ. V was pared by 5 bases and J by 3 bases, with 3 bases of the junction left unmatched. CDR3 protein: CASRGTGNYEQYF. The CDR3 DNA is TGCGCCAGCAGGGGGACAGGGAACTACGAGCAGTACTTC.

The chain has TRBV6-2 or TRBV6-3 and TRBJ2-1; D gene uncertain. There are 13 residues in the CDR3. The germline CDR1 and CDR2 sequences are MNHEY and SVGEGT. Trimming cost V 1 base and J 6 bases, with 7 bases left between them. The CDR3 here is CASSYFLGNEQFF. In DNA, the CDR3 is TGTGCCAGCAGTTACTTTCTAGGCAATGAGCAGTTCTTC.

The chain combines TRBV15 with TRBJ2-3; TRBD1 is a possible D gene (6 bases). Deletions cut 2 bases from V and 2 bases from J, with 8 bases between. This CDR3 region has 14 residues. The germline V gene has CDR1 LNHNV and CDR2 YYDKDF (reference sequence). The CDR3 reads CATSRTGPTDTQYF. As DNA, the CDR3 is TGTGCCACCAGCAGAACAGGGCCCACAGATACGCAGTATTTT.

V usage is TRBV11-2 and J usage is TRBJ1-3; D unresolved. The CDR3 consists of 15 residues. The germline V gene has CDR1 SGHAT and CDR2 FQNNGV. Trimming cost V 3 bases and J 3 bases, with 12 bases left between them. The CDR3 here is CASSFSTVIGNTIYF. DNA for the CDR3: TGTGCCAGCAGCTTCTCCACAGTTATTGGAAACACCATATATTTT.

Turning to this clone: Other DNA sequences within the sample encode an identical CDR3. The chain employs TRBV11-2 and TRBJ1-1, with 7 bases lining up with TRBD1. Germline V gene lookup returns CDR1 SGHAT and CDR2 FQNNGV. V was pared by 5 bases and J by 1 base, with 7 bases of the junction left unmatched. The CDR3 has 15 amino acids. The CDR3 sequence is CASSPTGARNTEAFF. For the CDR3, the DNA is TGTGCCAGCAGCCCCACAGGGGCCCGGAACACTGAAGCTTTCTTT.

The chain has TRBV19 and TRBJ2-5; D might be TRBD2 (7 bases). CDR1 is LNHDA, CDR2 SQIVND, per germline (reference sequence). CDR3 length equals 13 residues. V was clipped by 6 bases and J by 5 bases, with 13 bases between them. In nucleotides, the CDR3 is TGTGCCAGTAGCGCGGGGGCGAGCGAGACCCAGTACTTC. As protein: CASSAGASETQYF. Variable domain in full (rest from reference TRBV19 and TRBJ2-5): DGGITQSPKYLFRKEGQNVTLSCEQNLNHDAMYWYRQDPGQGLRLIYYSQIVNDFQKGDIAEGYSVSREKKESFPLTVTSAQKNPTAFYLCASSAGASETQYFGPGTRLLVL.

The chain uses TRBV2 and TRBJ2-7; TRBD2 might be the D (6 bases). The CDR3 has 11 residues. V was cut by 8 bases and J by 4 bases, with 9 bases left in between. Germline CDR1 is SNHLY and CDR2 is FYNNEI. CDR3 region: CASLEGYEQYF. Written as DNA, the CDR3 is TGTGCCAGCTTGGAGGGGTACGAGCAGTACTTC. Filled out from reference TRBV2 and TRBJ2-7, the complete variable domain reads EPEVTQTPSHQVTQMGQEVILRCVPISNHLYFYWYRQILGQKVEFLVSFYNNEISEKSEIFDDQFSVERPDGSNFTLKIRSTKLEDSAMYFCASLEGYEQYFGPGTRLTVT.

V and J are TRBV7-8 and TRBJ1-1, with 7 bases matching TRBD1. This CDR3 comprises 14 residues. J lost 5 bases, V lost 1 base, and 4 bases had no gene match. From germline, CDR1 is SGHVS and CDR2 FQNEAQ. The CDR3 region has the DNA TGTGCCAGCAGCTTAGTAGGGGGCGGAACTGAAGCTTTCTTT. It specifies CASSLVGGGTEAFF.

This sequence joins TRBV2 and TRBJ2-7; TRBD2 is a possible D gene (6 bases). The germline V and J ends were trimmed by 6 bases and 0 bases, with 18 bases remaining between them. Germline V gene lookup returns CDR1 SNHLY and CDR2 FYNNEI. The CDR3 has 16 amino acids. CDR3 in DNA: TGTGCCAGCAGACCCATAGATGCGGGAAGCTCCTACGAGCAGTACTTC. It specifies CASRPIDAGSSYEQYF.

In DNA, the CDR3 is TGTGCCAGCAGGGAATTGCGGGGGGGCTATGGCTACACCTTC. Its translation is CASRELRGGYGYTF. The chain carries TRBV6-4 and TRBJ1-2; possible D gene TRBD1, 5 bases. The CDR3 is 14 residues long. With 6 bases removed from V and 4 bases from J, the gap between germline ends came to 15 bases. Germline V gives CDR1 MRHNA, CDR2 SNTAGT.

The chain employs TRBV6-1 and TRBJ1-4; the D gene is possibly TRBD1 (6 bases). CDR3 length: 15 amino acids. The V end lost 2 bases, the J end lost 8 bases, and 15 bases lay between the germline ends. From germline, CDR1 is MNHNS and CDR2 SASEGT. The CDR3 sequence is CASSELWGPGEKLFF. The DNA of the CDR3 is TGTGCCAGCAGTGAATTGTGGGGGCCGGGGGAAAAACTGTTTTTT.

The V call is TRBV5-8, the J call TRBJ1-2, with no clear D. Germline CDR1 and CDR2: SGHTS and YDEGEE. The CDR3 extends over 15 amino acids. Trimming removed 0 bases at V and 0 bases at J, with 9 bases between. Here the CDR3 reads CASSLAGRANYGYTF. The CDR3 DNA is TGTGCCAGCAGCTTGGCGGGGAGAGCTAACTATGGCTACACCTTC.